Presented here are 24 T cell receptor beta chains from one specimen sequenced in a study of CD8+CD57+ T cells in acquired aplastic anemia. For CDR3 and TCR beta VDJ profiling, genomic DNA was the template used. TCRdb processed the reads anew with MiXCR; each CDR3 protein has one entry. The sample lists under 200,000 distinct CDR3 sequences, about 50% seen once, with 25% to 35% in the top ten. Individuals selected for sequencing had exhibited CD8+CD57+ cell expansion on flow cytometry. The source material was sorted CD4+, CD8+, or CD8+CD57+ T cells (not recorded which) from PBMCs. Receptor source: a human donor with aplastic anemia.

This clonotype showed up just a few times. The CDR3 loop reads CASSFLAGGIGELFF. The CDR3 region has the DNA TGTGCCAGCAGCTTCTTAGCGGGAGGTATCGGGGAGCTGTTTTTT. V gene TRBV11-2 combines with J gene TRBJ2-2, with 10 bases that match TRBD2. Germline CDR1 and CDR2: SGHAT and FQNNGV. The CDR3 loop spans 15 amino acids. V shed 3 bases and J 7 bases; nucleotides not matched to a gene: 5.

This clonotype was counted a single time. The CDR3 spells CASSLVVGVETQYF. CDR3 nucleotide sequence: TGTGCCAGCAGCTTAGTAGTGGGGGTGGAGACCCAGTACTTC. The V gene is TRBV7-3, the J gene TRBJ2-5; D is possibly TRBD1 or TRBD2 (5 bases each). The V end was cut by 2 bases, the J end by 5 bases, with 12 bases between. Germline V gene sequence: CDR1 SGHTA, CDR2 FQGTGA. CDR3 length equals 14 residues.

The rearrangement uses TRBV19 and TRBJ1-2; D possibly corresponds to TRBD1 (5 bases). Germline V gene data show CDR1 as LNHDA and CDR2 as SQIVND (reference sequence). This CDR3 is built from 12 residues. With 11 bases removed from V and 7 bases from J, the gap between germline ends came to 17 bases. The CDR3 sequence: CAARGIHGGYTF. CDR3 nucleotides: TGTGCCGCGCGGGGCATTCATGGTGGCTACACCTTC.

This clonotype was found once. A read error is possible here, since a much larger clone lies one base away. V gene TRBV7-3 combines with J gene TRBJ2-7; D call uncertain. This CDR3 has 13 residues. CDR1 is SGHTA, CDR2 FQGTGA, per germline. Here the CDR3 reads CASSLGRFYEQHF. CDR3 nucleotides: TGTGCCAGCAGCTTAGGACGCTTCTACGAGCAGCACTTC.

This clonotype occurred a few times. The chain employs TRBV7-2 and TRBJ2-5; TRBD2 might be the D (5 bases). The CDR3 covers 15 residues. Trimming took 6 bases from V and 2 from J, leaving 16 bases between them. Germline V gene data show CDR1 as SGHTA and CDR2 as FQGNSA. This CDR3 reads CASSPAGNSQETQYF. The CDR3 DNA follows: TGTGCCAGCAGTCCAGCCGGGAACAGTCAAGAGACCCAGTACTTC.

Regarding this clonotype: An end of the junction differs from the germline gene, which may be a read error. The chain uses TRBV5-4 and TRBJ2-7; D may be TRBD1 (5 bases). The germline gives CDR1 SGHNT, CDR2 YYREEE (reference sequence). CDR3 length: 15 amino acids. CDR3: CASSLGGPNDSEQYF. Here the CDR3 DNA reads TGTGCCAGCAGTTTGGGTGGTCCCAACGACAGCGAGCAGTACTTC.

Remarks on this clonotype: A read error is possible here, since a much larger clone lies one base away. The chain combines TRBV20-1 with TRBJ2-3; TRBD2 matches 9 bases. The germline gives CDR1 DFQATT, CDR2 SNEGSKA (reference sequence). This CDR3 is 17 amino acids long. Unmatched junction bases numbered 13, after V lost 1 base and J lost 5 bases. The DNA for the CDR3 is TGCAGTGCTAGAGGGGGGTGTAGCGGGAGTGGTCGAGATACGCAGTATTTT. Its translation: CSARGGCSGSGRDTQYF.

V is TRBV29-1 and J is TRBJ1-2, with D possibly matching TRBD1 (6 bases). With 4 bases removed from V and 8 bases from J, the gap between germline ends came to 11 bases. The CDR3 runs 11 residues. CDR1 and CDR2 from the germline V gene are SQVTM and ANQGSEA. The CDR3 bases are TGCAGCGTTGTTAGGGGGAGAGGCTACACCTTC. This translates into CSVVRGRGYTF. The whole variable domain, remainder taken from reference TRBV29-1 and TRBJ1-2, is SAVISQKPSRDICQRGTSLTIQCQVDSQVTMMFWYRQQPGQSLTLIATANQGSEATYESGFVIDKFPISRPNLTFSTLTVSNMSPEDSSIYLCSVVRGRGYTFGSGTRLTVV.

This chain joins TRBV7-3 and TRBJ2-1; possibly TRBD2 for D (5 bases). Trimming removed 1 base at V and 9 bases at J, with 7 bases between. Germline V gene lookup returns CDR1 SGHTA and CDR2 FQGTGA. This CDR3 is built from 12 residues. Here the CDR3 reads CASSLNRGEQFF. The CDR3 DNA sequence: TGTGCCAGCAGCTTAAATCGGGGTGAGCAGTTCTTC.

This clonotype has ten or more counts. The rearrangement links TRBV20-1 to TRBJ2-7; D is unclear. CDR3 length: 13 amino acids. CDR1 is DFQATT, CDR2 SNEGSKA, per germline (reference sequence). V was cut by 3 bases and J by 3 bases, with 12 bases left in between. This CDR3 reads CSASDTRVYEQYF. The CDR3 nucleotides read TGCAGTGCTAGCGACACACGGGTCTACGAGCAGTACTTC.

This clonotype was observed once. This chain uses TRBV2 with TRBJ1-1; possible D gene TRBD1, 6 bases. This CDR3 has 13 residues. V shed 7 bases and J shed 1 base, with 10 bases lying between them. The germline CDR1 and CDR2 sequences are SNHLY and FYNNEI. The CDR3 protein is CASTLTGNTEAFF. The CDR3, as DNA: TGTGCCAGCACCTTGACAGGGAACACTGAAGCTTTCTTT.

The V gene is TRBV19, the J gene TRBJ2-6; no clear D gene. Germline V gene lookup returns CDR1 LNHDA and CDR2 SQIVND (reference sequence). The ends were cut back, 8 bases at V and 3 bases at J, with 8 bases in the middle. CDR3 length: 13 amino acids. CDR3 DNA: TGTGCCAGTTCCAGTCGTGGGGCCAACGTCCTGACTTTC. Its translation: CASSSRGANVLTF.

A single count supports this clonotype. V usage is TRBV24-1 and J usage is TRBJ2-5, with a possible D match to TRBD2 (5 bases). Germline loops: CDR1 KGHDR, CDR2 SFDVKD. V lost 4 bases and J lost 5, with 16 bases in between. CDR3 length: 15 residues. CDR3 residues: CATSDPVQTGETQYF. In nucleotides, the CDR3 is TGTGCCACCAGTGACCCCGTGCAGACGGGGGAGACCCAGTACTTC.

With respect to this clonotype: One end of the junction is discordant with germline, which a read error may explain. CDR3 DNA: TGCAGCGTAGAAGGACAGGGTATTGGACAGCCCCAGCATTTT. Protein sequence: CSVEGQGIGQPQHF. This chain connects TRBV29-1 to TRBJ1-5, with TRBD1 matching over 8 bases. From germline, CDR1 is SQVTM and CDR2 ANQGSEA. The CDR3 loop spans 14 amino acids.

This clonotype was seen repeatedly, ten times or more. The CDR3 DNA follows: TGCAGCGTTGATGCGGGTTCGAACACCGGGGAGCTGTTTTTT. This translates into CSVDAGSNTGELFF. The J gene is TRBJ2-2, the V gene TRBV29-1, with a weak D call TRBD2 (5 bases). CDR1 and CDR2 from the germline V gene are SQVTM and ANQGSEA. The V end lost 3 bases, the J end lost 0 bases, and 8 bases lay between the germline ends. This CDR3 is built from 14 residues.

The table lists this clonotype with a few counts. With a much larger clone just one base away, this may be a read error. DNA of the CDR3: TGTGCCAGCACCCCGGGTGGTGGCTACACCTTC. Protein: CASTPGGGYTF. The chain combines TRBV7-3 with TRBJ1-2, with unresolved D. With 7 bases removed from V and 7 bases from J, the gap between germline ends came to 10 bases. This CDR3 spans 11 amino acids. Germline V lookup: CDR1 SGHTA, CDR2 FQGTGA. Drawing the rest from reference TRBV7-3 and TRBJ1-2, the complete variable domain is GAGVSQTPSNKVTEKGKYVELRCDPISGHTALYWYRQSLGQGPEFLIYFQGTGAADDSGLPNDRFFAVRPEGSVSTLKIQRTERGDSAVYLCASTPGGGYTFGSGTRLTVV.

The chain has TRBV19 and TRBJ1-2; D is unresolved. The germline V gene encodes CDR1 LNHDA and CDR2 SQIVND (reference sequence). The CDR3 has 12 residues. V was pared by 7 bases and J by 3 bases, with 9 bases between. The CDR3 DNA follows: TGTGCCAGTAAGGAGGCGTACTATGGCTACACCTTC. It yields the protein CASKEAYYGYTF.

V gene TRBV20-1 combines with J gene TRBJ2-7, with 9 bases matching TRBD1. Germline V gene lookup returns CDR1 DFQATT and CDR2 SNEGSKA (reference sequence). Trimming took 6 bases from V and 2 from J; bases not matched to a gene: 8. The CDR3 has 14 amino acids. The CDR3 is CSARPGDRAYEQYF. CDR3 DNA sequence: TGCAGTGCCAGACCGGGGGACAGGGCCTACGAGCAGTACTTC.

This clonotype was observed many times. This rearrangement joins TRBV2 to TRBJ2-1; possible D gene TRBD1, 6 bases. V shed 10 bases and J shed 4 bases, with 23 bases lying between them. The length of the CDR3 is 16 residues. Germline CDR1 is SNHLY and CDR2 is FYNNEI. CDR3 residues: CAIQDSTISVYNEQFF. Here the CDR3 DNA reads TGTGCCATACAGGACAGTACGATTTCCGTATACAATGAGCAGTTCTTC.

This clonotype has just one count. The rearrangement joins TRBV7-7 to TRBJ2-3, with 8 bases lining up with TRBD1. V shed 6 bases and J 3 bases; nucleotides not matched to a gene: 2. Germline assignment: CDR1 SSHAT and CDR2 FNYEAQ (reference sequence). The CDR3 has 13 residues. The CDR3 spells CASSGTGTDTQYF. The CDR3, as DNA: TGTGCCAGCAGTGGGACAGGAACAGATACGCAGTATTTT.

Ten or more counts support this clonotype. The chain links TRBV29-1 to TRBJ2-7; D is ambiguous. The CDR3 totals 11 residues. V lost 6 bases, J lost 5 bases, and 11 bases lay in between. The germline CDR1 and CDR2 sequences are SQVTM and ANQGSEA. The CDR3 nucleotides are TGCAGCGTCCGATTTGGCCACGAGCAGTACTTC. Translated, it gives CSVRFGHEQYF.

This clonotype came up a few times. This chain connects TRBV10-1 to TRBJ1-6, with TRBD1 as a possible D gene (5 bases). The CDR3 contains 14 residues. Trimming pared 0 bases from V and 9 bases from J, leaving 9 bases between. The V gene's germline CDR1 is WNHNN and CDR2 SYGVQD (reference sequence). The CDR3 DNA follows: TGCGCCAGCAGTGAGTCAGGGGAGATTTCACCCCTCCACTTT. It yields the protein CASSESGEISPLHF.

The table lists this clonotype with many counts. V gene TRBV19 combines with J gene TRBJ1-5; D is possibly TRBD1 (5 bases). Trimming cost V 7 bases and J 3 bases, with 13 bases left between them. This CDR3 is 14 amino acids long. Germline V gene data show CDR1 as LNHDA and CDR2 as SQIVND (reference sequence). CDR3 loop: CASTTQALNQPQHF. The CDR3 region has the DNA TGTGCCAGTACTACACAGGCCCTCAATCAGCCCCAGCATTTT.

The chain carries TRBV4-2 and TRBJ2-2, with 8 bases identical to TRBD1. The CDR3 has 15 residues. Germline V CDR1 and CDR2: LGHNA, YNFKEQ. V trimming: 6 bases; J trimming: 3 bases; junction bases outside the gene matches: 6. This chain's CDR3 is CASSPGTGDTGELFF. CDR3 sequence (DNA): TGTGCCAGCAGTCCCGGGACAGGAGACACCGGGGAGCTGTTTTTT.